The 2 T cell receptor beta chains given below trace back to one sample, sequenced in a study of cytomegalovirus exposure and HLA in healthy donors. 60 Vbeta and 13 Jbeta primers were used in PCR. The repertoire was sequenced with immunoSEQ multiplex PCR; TCRdb's copy has only in-frame clones and lacks some. Here the sample spans some 99,000 clones, 81% being singletons. Specimen: PBMCs. These TCRs come from a woman aged 25 to 45 in good health and CMV-seronegative.

The chain carries TRBV30 and TRBJ1-1, with D hard to call. The germline gives CDR1 GTSNPN, CDR2 SVGIG (reference sequence). V shed 0 bases and J shed 5 bases, with 7 bases lying between them. This CDR3 is built from 12 residues. The CDR3 coding sequence is TGTGCCTGGAGTGTGATGAGGACTGAAGCTTTCTTT. Protein: CAWSVMRTEAFF.

J is TRBJ1-6 and V is TRBV27; tentatively, D is TRBD1 (5 bases). Germline V gene data show CDR1 as MNHEY and CDR2 as SMNVEV (reference sequence). Trimming shortened V by 2 bases and J by 0 bases, and 20 bases separated the two germline ends. The CDR3 sequence is 20 residues long. CDR3: CASSLVGPSGGFSYNSPLHF. The CDR3 DNA follows: TGTGCCAGCAGTTTAGTAGGGCCCTCGGGGGGGTTCTCCTATAATTCACCCCTCCACTTT.